This T cell receptor (beta chain) was retrieved from a study of CD8+ T cells in alopecia areata. At the level of the study: Each day, treated patients took oral tofacitinib twice, at 5 to 10 mg per dose.

The CDR3 contains 13 residues. CDR1 is SQVTM and CDR2 is ANQGSEA in the germline V gene. With 0 bases removed from V and 4 bases from J, the gap between germline ends came to 9 bases. As part of sample collection, lesional scalp punch biopsies and peripheral blood were taken from alopecia areata patients. Following extraction, RNA underwent reverse transcription to cDNA, which served as the sequencing template. TCRdb's table, derived via immunoSEQ multiplex PCR, lists solely in-frame clones and lacks some. The sample records 170,000 or so clones, about 63% being singletons. The receptor was isolated from a human donor with alopecia areata. The chain uses TRBV29-1 and TRBJ1-2; a possible D gene is TRBD1 (6 bases). The sequencing here drew on CD4+ T cells sorted from blood, taken at week 0. The DNA for the CDR3 is TGCAGCGTTGAAGATCGGACAGCCTATGGCTACACCTTC. This codes for CSVEDRTAYGYTF. Using reference TRBV29-1 and TRBJ1-2 for the parts outside the CDR3, the full variable domain is SAVISQKPSRDICQRGTSLTIQCQVDSQVTMMFWYRQQPGQSLTLIATANQGSEATYESGFVIDKFPISRPNLTFSTLTVSNMSPEDSSIYLCSVEDRTAYGYTFGSGTRLTVV.